This record covers a single T cell receptor beta chain. TCRdb independently ran MiXCR on the 5' RACE reads; one entry per CDR3 protein. The data contain about 60,000 distinct CDR3 sequences, roughly 9.7% of them seen just once; the ten biggest clones take up more than 6.5%. V was clipped by 7 bases and J by 1 base, with 12 bases between them. The CDR3 runs 13 residues. Per germline, CDR1 SQVTM and CDR2 ANQGSEA. This specimen comes from a study of early T cells in non-severe SARS-CoV-2 infection. The chain uses TRBV29-1 and TRBJ2-3; D may be TRBD2 (5 bases). The sequenced material came from whole blood. This receptor was identified in an adult who was a healthcare worker with PCR-confirmed SARS-CoV-2 infection or an uninfected control (not recorded which). In nucleotides, the CDR3 is TGCAGCGCACGTCCGAGGGGCACAGATACGCAGTATTTT. It codes for CSARPRGTDTQYF.